This T cell receptor (beta chain) was found in a study of T cells in Graves' hyperthyroidism and ophthalmopathy. Study in general: Peripheral blood was acquired at first diagnosis, ahead of any therapy whatsoever.

Diagnosis of hyperthyroidism was new in patients aged 18 to 65, and its duration was under 2 months. Diagnoses were made from clinical symptoms, serum measures (thyroxine and TRAb), thyroid ultrasound and orbital computed tomography. V was pared by 3 bases and J by 4 bases, with 9 bases between. The CDR3 totals 13 residues. Germline loops: CDR1 SGHTA, CDR2 FQGNSA. What was amplified from RNA transcripts were TCR beta CDR3 regions. A first-round RT-PCR of the TCR CDR3 used the HTBI primer set. MiXCR, applied by TCRdb to the multiplex PCR reads, yields one record per CDR3 protein. The sample carries hundreds of thousands of distinct CDR3 sequences, about a sixth recorded once. This clonotype was seen repeatedly, ten times or more.

V is TRBV7-2 and J is TRBJ1-2; a weak D match, TRBD1 (5 bases). The sequenced sample was blood. The origin of this receptor is a woman in her thirties with Graves' hyperthyroidism. The DNA for the CDR3 is TGTGCCAGCAGCTTCGGGAGGGGCTATGGCTACACCTTC. Translation gives CASSFGRGYGYTF. Full variable domain (outside the CDR3, taken from reference TRBV7-2 and TRBJ1-2): GAGVSQSPSNKVTEKGKDVELRCDPISGHTALYWYRQSLGQGLEFLIYFQGNSAPDKSGLPSDRFSAERTGGSVSTLTIQRTQQEDSAVYLCASSFGRGYGYTFGSGTRLTVV.